One sample yielded the 21 T cell receptor beta chains listed below, sequenced in a study of T cells in Graves' hyperthyroidism and ophthalmopathy. There were TCR beta CDR3 regions amplified from RNA transcripts. HTBI primers drove first-round RT-PCR of the TCR CDR3. Using its own MiXCR run on the multiplex PCR reads, TCRdb lists one record per CDR3 protein. The table shows 500,000 to 750,000 distinct CDR3 sequences, with about 15% occurring only once. Sample: blood. Receptor source: a woman under 40 with Graves' hyperthyroidism.

This clonotype was recorded at least ten times. This chain links TRBV12-3 or TRBV12-4 with TRBJ1-4, with D possibly TRBD1 on 6 matching bases. Trimming stripped 4 bases from V and 4 bases from J, with 16 bases between. The CDR3 consists of 16 residues. The CDR3 DNA reads as TGTGCCAGCAGTTCACAGGGTCCGCTGGGTAATGAAAAACTGTTTTTT. Amino acids: CASSSQGPLGNEKLFF.

CDR3 loop: CASSSPGPGTDTQYF. CDR3 coding DNA: TGTGCCAGCAGCTCGCCGGGCCCTGGGACAGATACGCAGTATTTT. This chain links TRBV7-9 with TRBJ2-3; D call uncertain. Trimming removed 4 bases at V and 3 bases at J, with 14 bases between. The CDR3 has 15 residues. CDR1 and CDR2 from the germline V gene are SEHNR and FQNEAQ (reference sequence).

The gene calls are TRBV2 and TRBJ2-1; 11 positions match TRBD2. The V segment lost 6 bases and the J segment 8 bases; nucleotides outside the gene matches: 12. The CDR3 is 16 residues long. Germline-derived CDR1 and CDR2 are SNHLY and FYNNEI. The CDR3 protein is CASSAGTSGRNHEQFF. The CDR3 DNA follows: TGTGCCAGCAGCGCCGGGACTAGCGGTCGCAACCATGAGCAGTTCTTC.

This clonotype has a handful of counts. The chain has TRBV11-2 and TRBJ2-2; TRBD2 aligns across 13 bases. The ends lost 5 bases at V and 8 bases at J; junction bases unmatched: 8. Germline CDR1 SGHAT, CDR2 FQNNGV. This CDR3 is built from 16 residues. This CDR3 reads CASSGGLAGNSGELFF. CDR3 coding DNA: TGTGCCAGCAGCGGGGGACTAGCGGGAAATTCTGGGGAGCTGTTTTTT.

In its sample, this clonotype was seen many times. The rearrangement joins TRBV5-1 to TRBJ1-2, with D possibly TRBD1 on 6 matching bases. The CDR3 consists of 14 residues. Germline lookup yields CDR1 SGHRS and CDR2 YFSETQ. Trimming cost V 0 bases and J 7 bases, with 13 bases left between them. The CDR3 region has the DNA TGCGCCAGCAGCTTGGATCCAGGGGCGGGTGGCTACACCTTC. It translates to CASSLDPGAGGYTF.

The rearrangement links TRBV9 to TRBJ2-1; 7 nucleotides agree with TRBD2. With 5 bases clipped from V and 9 bases from J, the junction kept 11 bases outside the gene matches. Germline lookup yields CDR1 SGDLS and CDR2 YYNGEE. The CDR3 extends over 14 amino acids. This CDR3 reads CASSLLGGSGEQFF. Written as DNA, the CDR3 is TGTGCCAGCAGTTTATTGGGCGGGAGCGGTGAGCAGTTCTTC.

The chain links TRBV12-5 to TRBJ2-5; possibly TRBD1 or TRBD2 for D (6 bases each). Trimming cost V 1 base and J 0 bases, with 12 bases left between them. Germline CDR1 LGHNT, CDR2 FRNRAP. This CDR3 is 16 amino acids long. This CDR3 is CASGLAQGRYQETQYF. The CDR3 nucleotides are TGTGCTAGTGGTTTGGCCCAGGGGAGGTACCAAGAGACCCAGTACTTC.

This clonotype was found many times. This chain joins TRBV9 and TRBJ2-3, with D possibly being TRBD2 (5 bases). Germline lookup yields CDR1 SGDLS and CDR2 YYNGEE. The CDR3 has 16 amino acids. V lost 0 bases and J 2 bases, leaving 13 bases between the germline ends. The CDR3 DNA sequence: TGTGCCAGCAGCGTAGCTCCGGGATCTCCCACAGATACGCAGTATTTT. Protein sequence: CASSVAPGSPTDTQYF.

The chain employs TRBV5-6 and TRBJ2-1; D could derive from TRBD1 or TRBD2 (5 bases each). The V and J ends lost 4 bases and 5 bases respectively, with 13 bases between them. This CDR3 is built from 14 residues. Germline CDR1 and CDR2: SGHDT and YYEEEE. CDR3 protein: CASSPGTYNNEQFF. As DNA, the CDR3 is TGTGCCAGCAGCCCCGGGACCTATAACAATGAGCAGTTCTTC.

This clonotype occurred many times. The chain combines TRBV6-1 with TRBJ2-3, with 12 positions matching TRBD2. V trimming: 6 bases; J trimming: 2 bases; junction bases outside the gene matches: 6. CDR3 length: 16 amino acids. The germline V gene encodes CDR1 MNHNS and CDR2 SASEGT. The CDR3 DNA reads as TGTGCCAGCAGCCGAGGACTAGCGGGGATCACAGATACGCAGTATTTT. This encodes CASSRGLAGITDTQYF.

The chain carries TRBV12-5 and TRBJ2-1; D might be TRBD1 (5 bases). This CDR3 spans 12 amino acids. The V end lost 3 bases, the J end lost 5 bases, and 5 bases lay between the germline ends. CDR1 and CDR2 from the germline V gene are LGHNT and FRNRAP. DNA for the CDR3: TGTGCTAGTGGTTTCAGGGACAATGAGCAGTTCTTC. This translates into CASGFRDNEQFF.

There are a few counts of this clonotype. The chain uses TRBV5-1 and TRBJ1-6, with 9 bases fitting TRBD1. The V gene's germline CDR1 is SGHRS and CDR2 YFSETQ. This CDR3 is built from 17 residues. J was trimmed by 7 bases and V by 4 bases; bases with no gene match: 12. The CDR3 sequence: CASSEGQGIQWNSPLHF. The DNA of the CDR3 is TGCGCCAGCAGCGAGGGACAGGGAATACAGTGGAATTCACCCCTCCACTTT.

For this clonotype: Being one base from a much bigger clone, this may be a read error. The chain uses TRBV4-1 and TRBJ1-5; D may be TRBD1 (6 bases). Germline V gene lookup returns CDR1 MGHRA and CDR2 YSYEKL. The V gene lost 1 base and the J gene lost 7 bases, with 20 bases spanning the gap. This CDR3 has 17 amino acids. The CDR3 sequence: CASSQGIARGIGQPQHF. DNA of the CDR3: TGCGCCAGCAGCCAAGGGATAGCCAGGGGAATTGGACAGCCCCAGCATTTT.

This clonotype was picked up a small number of times. The CDR3 protein is CATSDRWNTEAFF. The CDR3 DNA sequence: TGTGCCACCAGTGACAGGTGGAACACTGAAGCTTTCTTT. V is TRBV24-1 and J is TRBJ1-1, with unresolved D. The V end lost 4 bases, the J end lost 1 base, and 6 bases lay between the germline ends. Looked up from germline, CDR1 is KGHDR and CDR2 is SFDVKD. This CDR3 has 13 amino acids.

Worth noting for this clonotype: This sequence may be a read error, since a much larger clone differs from it by one base. J is TRBJ2-1 and V is TRBV27, with a weak D call TRBD1 (7 bases). The CDR3 totals 13 residues. CDR1 is MNHEY and CDR2 is SMNVEV in the germline V gene (reference sequence). Trimming shortened V by 5 bases and J by 6 bases, and 11 bases separated the two germline ends. Here the CDR3 DNA reads TGTGCCAGCAGTCCCCAGGGGGGCAATGAGCAGTTCTTC. It codes for CASSPQGGNEQFF.

This clonotype was picked up many times. V usage is TRBV10-3 and J usage is TRBJ2-7; no definite D call. The CDR3 loop spans 13 amino acids. V was pared by 8 bases and J by 5 bases, with 16 bases between. In germline, CDR1 is ENHRY, CDR2 SYGVKD. CDR3: CAIGSGVFDEQYF. In DNA form, the CDR3 reads TGTGCCATCGGATCAGGAGTCTTTGACGAGCAGTACTTC.

The rearrangement uses TRBV10-3 and TRBJ2-7; D possibly matches TRBD1 or TRBD2 (5 bases each). Germline CDR1 ENHRY, CDR2 SYGVKD. The ends were cut back, 8 bases at V and 0 bases at J, with 14 bases in the middle. The length of the CDR3 is 14 residues. Written as DNA, the CDR3 is TGTGCCATCGACCGGGACGGGGTCTCCTACGAGCAGTACTTC. Amino acid sequence: CAIDRDGVSYEQYF.

The V gene is TRBV15, the J gene TRBJ2-2, with 9 nucleotides matching TRBD2. CDR3 length: 15 residues. Germline V CDR1 and CDR2: LNHNV, YYDKDF (reference sequence). With 4 bases clipped from V and 3 bases from J, the junction kept 3 bases outside the gene matches. CDR3 nucleotides: TGTGCCACCAGCACCGGGACTAGCTACACCGGGGAGCTGTTTTTT. Its protein is CATSTGTSYTGELFF.

The chain uses TRBV6-8 and TRBJ2-4; maybe TRBD2 (6 bases). There are 15 residues in the CDR3. The V gene's germline CDR1 is MNHGY and CDR2 SAAAGT. V lost 0 bases to trimming and J lost 8 bases, with 14 bases between them. The DNA of the CDR3 is TGTGCCAGCAGTTACTCGGTGGAGGGTCGGGACATTCAGTACTTC. Its protein is CASSYSVEGRDIQYF.

This clonotype came up a few times. The J gene is TRBJ1-2, the V gene TRBV3-1; D not certain. The CDR3 has 14 amino acids. V was cut by 1 base and J by 4 bases, with 10 bases left in between. Per germline, CDR1 LGHDT and CDR2 YNNKEL (reference sequence). CDR3 amino acids: CASSQGASPYGYTF. The CDR3 region has the DNA TGTGCCAGCAGCCAAGGGGCAAGCCCCTATGGCTACACCTTC.

Worth noting for this clonotype: This clone may be a read error of a much larger clone one base away. The V call is TRBV18, the J call TRBJ2-7, with D unresolved. The CDR3 has 14 residues. Germline V gene lookup returns CDR1 KGHSH and CDR2 LQKENI. V lost 3 bases and J lost 2, with 11 bases in between. CDR3 protein: CASSPDFSAYEQYF. The CDR3 region has the DNA TGTGCCAGCTCACCTGACTTCTCCGCCTACGAGCAGTACTTC.